These T cell receptor beta chains were read from a single sample in a study of cytomegalovirus exposure and HLA in healthy donors. This table comes from immunoSEQ multiplex PCR, and its TCRdb copy is limited to in-frame clones, with some not included. The data contain about 160,000 clones, 86% of them singletons. The specimen sequenced was PBMCs. These receptors all come from a woman aged 18-29 years in good health and CMV-seronegative. CDR3s include the opening cysteine and the closing phenylalanine or tryptophan. The order of the fields is D gene, V gene, clone size, J gene, CDR3 protein, CDR3 DNA. D genes are given only for firm matches. Size tells how often a clone was seen (once, few, many) or the class of an expanded clone, and some rows leave it out.

d_call: NA; v_call: TRBV19; clone_size: few; j_call: TRBJ2-1; cdr3_aa: CASSPGMHEQFF; cdr3_nt: TGTGCCAGTAGTCCCGGTATGCATGAGCAGTTCTTC
d_call: NA; v_call: TRBV10-1; clone_size: NA; j_call: TRBJ1-1; cdr3_aa: CASSGGRGRAFF; cdr3_nt: TGCGCCAGCAGTGGAGGACGGGGAAGAGCTTTCTTT
d_call: NA; v_call: TRBV19; clone_size: NA; j_call: TRBJ1-2; cdr3_aa: CASSIFTGVDGYTF; cdr3_nt: TGTGCCAGTAGTATTTTCACGGGAGTGGATGGCTACACCTTC
d_call: TRBD1; v_call: TRBV7-2; clone_size: once; j_call: TRBJ2-1; cdr3_aa: CASSFWTGEVSEQFF; cdr3_nt: TGTGCCAGCAGCTTTTGGACAGGGGAGGTTAGTGAGCAGTTCTTC
d_call: NA; v_call: TRBV7-2; clone_size: NA; j_call: TRBJ2-7; cdr3_aa: CASSFSRLYEQYF; cdr3_nt: TGTGCCAGCAGCTTCAGCAGGTTGTACGAGCAGTACTTC
d_call: TRBD1; v_call: TRBV18; clone_size: NA; j_call: TRBJ2-5; cdr3_aa: CASSPRTGRGETQYF; cdr3_nt: TGTGCCAGCTCACCACGGACAGGGCGGGGAGAGACCCAGTACTTC
d_call: NA; v_call: TRBV5-1; clone_size: NA; j_call: TRBJ2-5; cdr3_aa: CASSPRGLDRSREKETQYF; cdr3_nt: TGCGCCAGCAGCCCGCGCGGGCTAGATAGATCCCGAGAAAAAGAGACCCAGTACTTC
d_call: TRBD1; v_call: TRBV5-5; clone_size: few; j_call: TRBJ2-3; cdr3_aa: CASSLGQGGTDTQYF; cdr3_nt: TGTGCCAGCAGCTTAGGGCAGGGGGGCACAGATACGCAGTATTTT
d_call: TRBD2; v_call: TRBV5-1; clone_size: few; j_call: TRBJ2-1; cdr3_aa: CASSPLAVVPEQFF; cdr3_nt: TGCGCCAGCAGTCCCCTAGCGGTGGTACCTGAGCAGTTCTTC
d_call: NA; v_call: TRBV6-5; clone_size: NA; j_call: TRBJ2-5; cdr3_aa: CASSPFDMVETQYF; cdr3_nt: TGTGCCAGCAGTCCATTCGACATGGTAGAGACCCAGTACTTC
d_call: NA; v_call: TRBV9; clone_size: NA; j_call: TRBJ2-7; cdr3_aa: CASSVTQGFQMQYF; cdr3_nt: TGTGCCAGCAGCGTAACCCAGGGCTTCCAAATGCAGTACTTC
d_call: NA; v_call: TRBV27; clone_size: NA; j_call: TRBJ2-3; cdr3_aa: CASSPLIQGTDTQYF; cdr3_nt: TGTGCCAGCAGTCCGCTCATACAGGGTACAGATACGCAGTATTTT
d_call: TRBD2; v_call: TRBV6-1; clone_size: few; j_call: TRBJ2-3; cdr3_aa: CASSEFEGGPDTQYF; cdr3_nt: TGTGCCAGCAGTGAATTTGAGGGAGGGCCAGATACGCAGTATTTT
d_call: NA; v_call: TRBV6-1; clone_size: NA; j_call: TRBJ1-6; cdr3_aa: CASSELPQGLNSPLHF; cdr3_nt: TGTGCCAGCAGTGAATTACCCCAGGGACTTAATTCACCCCTCCACTTT
d_call: TRBD1; v_call: TRBV6-5; clone_size: NA; j_call: TRBJ1-5; cdr3_aa: CASSPGTGNQPQHF; cdr3_nt: TGTGCCAGCAGTCCCGGGACAGGTAATCAGCCCCAGCATTTT
d_call: NA; v_call: TRBV5-1; clone_size: NA; j_call: TRBJ1-5; cdr3_aa: CASSLGEINQPQHF; cdr3_nt: TGCGCCAGCAGCTTGGGAGAGATCAATCAGCCCCAGCATTTT